A single sample gave rise to the 2 T cell receptor beta chains below, sequenced in a study of PD-1 blockade in classical Hodgkin lymphoma. Time point denoted: cycle 4 day 1 (C4D1), after less than 7 weeks of nivolumab. Autologous stem cell transplantation was followed by relapse in every patient, and brentuximab vedotin exposure varied. Here immunoSEQ multiplex PCR was the method, and the copy in TCRdb shows in-frame clones only, minus some. Counted here are some 90,000 clones, 83% occurring once; the ten biggest clones make up around 15%. The sequenced sample was peripheral blood mononuclear cells (PBMCs), obtained before the fourth cycle of nivolumab. The source is a human donor with classical Hodgkin lymphoma.

The V gene is TRBV28, the J gene TRBJ2-7; 7 bases match TRBD2. Trimming took 6 bases from V and 0 from J; bases not matched to a gene: 11. Germline CDR1 MDHEN, CDR2 SYDVKM. The CDR3 extends over 16 amino acids. CDR3 region: CASSSWGPGGSYEQYF. CDR3 coding DNA: TGTGCCAGCAGCTCGTGGGGTCCGGGGGGCTCCTACGAGCAGTACTTC.

This chain joins TRBV2 and TRBJ1-5; D is perhaps TRBD1 (6 bases). The V end lost 7 bases, the J end lost 2 bases, and 9 bases lay between the germline ends. CDR1 SNHLY and CDR2 FYNNEI come from the germline V gene. This CDR3 spans 13 amino acids. The CDR3 loop is CASKGVGNQPQHF. CDR3 DNA: TGTGCCAGCAAGGGGGTCGGCAATCAGCCCCAGCATTTT.